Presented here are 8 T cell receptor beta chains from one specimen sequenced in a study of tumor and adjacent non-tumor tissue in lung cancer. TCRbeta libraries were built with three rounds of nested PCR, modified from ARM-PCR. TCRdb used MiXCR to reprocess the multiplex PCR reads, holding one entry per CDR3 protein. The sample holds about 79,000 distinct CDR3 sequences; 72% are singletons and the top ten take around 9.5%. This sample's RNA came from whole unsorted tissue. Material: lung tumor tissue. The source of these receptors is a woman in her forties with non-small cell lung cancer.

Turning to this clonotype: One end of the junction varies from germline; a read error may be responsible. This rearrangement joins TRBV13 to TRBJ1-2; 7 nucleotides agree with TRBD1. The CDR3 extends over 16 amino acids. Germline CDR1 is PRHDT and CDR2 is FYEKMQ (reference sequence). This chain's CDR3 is CASSLEPAGGHNGYSF. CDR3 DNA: TGTGCCAGCAGCTTAGAGCCCGCAGGGGGACATAATGGCTACAGCTTC.

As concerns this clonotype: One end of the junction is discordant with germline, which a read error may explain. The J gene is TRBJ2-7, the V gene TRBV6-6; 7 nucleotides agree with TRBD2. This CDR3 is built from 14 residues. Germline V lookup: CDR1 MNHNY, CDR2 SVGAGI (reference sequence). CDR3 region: CASSRTSGRDEQYF. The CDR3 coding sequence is TGTGCTAGCAGTCGGACTAGTGGGAGAGACGAGCAGTACTTC.

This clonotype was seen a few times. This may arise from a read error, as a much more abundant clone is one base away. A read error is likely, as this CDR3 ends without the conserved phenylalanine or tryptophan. The CDR3 DNA is TGTGCCAGCAGCCGGTTAGGGTCCGCCTACGAGCAGTACTCC. It is translated as CASSRLGSAYEQYS. This chain connects TRBV6-1 to TRBJ2-7; D is unclear. Trimming cost V 6 bases and J 2 bases, with 14 bases left between them. The CDR3 consists of 14 residues. Germline V gene data show CDR1 as MNHNS and CDR2 as SASEGT.

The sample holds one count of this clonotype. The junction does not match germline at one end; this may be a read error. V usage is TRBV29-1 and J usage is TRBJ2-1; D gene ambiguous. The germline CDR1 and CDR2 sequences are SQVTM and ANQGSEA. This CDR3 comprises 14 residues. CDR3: CSVYTASSYYEQFF. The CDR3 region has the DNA TGCAGTGTTTACACGGCGAGCTCCTACTATGAGCAGTTCTTC.

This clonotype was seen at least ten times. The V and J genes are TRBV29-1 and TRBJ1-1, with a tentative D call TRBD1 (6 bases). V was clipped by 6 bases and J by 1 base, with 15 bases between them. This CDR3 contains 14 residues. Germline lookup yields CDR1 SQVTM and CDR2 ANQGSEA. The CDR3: CSVLLGGANTEAFF. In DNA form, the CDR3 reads TGCAGCGTCTTACTCGGGGGGGCGAACACTGAAGCTTTCTTT.

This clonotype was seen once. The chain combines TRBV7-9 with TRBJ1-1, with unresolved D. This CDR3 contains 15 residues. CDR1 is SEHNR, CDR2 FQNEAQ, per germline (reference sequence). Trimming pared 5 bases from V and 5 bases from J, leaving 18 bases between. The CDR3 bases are TGTGCCAGCAGCCCATACACTCTAGTCCAAACTGAAGCTTTCTTT. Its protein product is CASSPYTLVQTEAFF.

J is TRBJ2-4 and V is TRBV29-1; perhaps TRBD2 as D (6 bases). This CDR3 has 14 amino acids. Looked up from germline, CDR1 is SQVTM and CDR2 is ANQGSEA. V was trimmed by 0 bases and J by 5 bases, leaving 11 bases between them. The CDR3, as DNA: TGCAGCGTTGAAGACACGGGACTGGAAAACATTCAGTACTTC. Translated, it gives CSVEDTGLENIQYF.

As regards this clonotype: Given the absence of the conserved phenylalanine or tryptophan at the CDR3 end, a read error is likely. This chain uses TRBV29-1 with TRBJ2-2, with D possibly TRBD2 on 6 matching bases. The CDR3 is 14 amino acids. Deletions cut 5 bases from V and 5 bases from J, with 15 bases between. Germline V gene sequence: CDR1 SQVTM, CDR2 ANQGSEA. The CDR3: CSVTNGRGTGELFC. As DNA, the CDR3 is TGCAGCGTTACTAACGGGAGAGGAACCGGGGAGCTGTTTTGT.